The clone carrying this TCR beta chain was seen once. The target antigen is unknown. Via MiXCR, TCRdb re-called the reads, giving one row per CDR3 protein. Of tens of thousands of distinct CDR3 sequences listed, roughly 20% were seen once; the top ten hold roughly 62%. This specimen comes from a study of T cell repertoires in cytomegalovirus infection. Study information: Carrying CMV and the relevant HLA type showed in public TCR beta signatures.

The V end was cut by 5 bases, the J end by 0 bases, with 13 bases between. This CDR3 is 15 amino acids long. Per germline, CDR1 MNHEY and CDR2 SVGEGT. The V call is TRBV6-2 or TRBV6-3, the J call TRBJ1-1, with D possibly TRBD1 on 6 matching bases. This TCR was sampled from a human donor in good health (CMV status not recorded). Some clones in this sample may be carry-over from other donors' samples. The sequencing used CD8+ T cells from cultured PBMCs, collected from culture after CMV antigen stimulation. CDR3 in amino acids: CASSGTRALNTEAFF. The CDR3 DNA reads TGTGCCAGCAGTGGGACAAGGGCGTTGAACACTGAAGCTTTCTTT.